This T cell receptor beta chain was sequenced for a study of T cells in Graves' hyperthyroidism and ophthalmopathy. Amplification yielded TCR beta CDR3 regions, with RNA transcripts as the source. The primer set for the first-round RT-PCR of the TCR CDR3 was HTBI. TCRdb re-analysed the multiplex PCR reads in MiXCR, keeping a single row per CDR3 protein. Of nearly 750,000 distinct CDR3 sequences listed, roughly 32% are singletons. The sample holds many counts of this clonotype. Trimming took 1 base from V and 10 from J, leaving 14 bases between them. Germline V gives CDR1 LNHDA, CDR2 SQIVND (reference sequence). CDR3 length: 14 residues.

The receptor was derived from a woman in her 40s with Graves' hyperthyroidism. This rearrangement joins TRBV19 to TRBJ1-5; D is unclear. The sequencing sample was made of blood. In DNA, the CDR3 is TGTGCCAGTAGTATAGCCGAAGGGCCCCAACCCCAGCATTTT. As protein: CASSIAEGPQPQHF.